Sequencing of this T cell receptor (beta chain) was carried out in a study of vaccination and CD4 T cells after COVID-19. Overall study: Six males and four females, two Hispanic, made up the convalescents. The cells were exposed to overlapping spike peptides originating from SARS-CoV-2, HCoV-NL63, HCoV-OC43 and HCoV-229E for stimulation. Each individual in the study obtained two doses of BNT162b2 or mRNA-1273 vaccine.

As to this clonotype: The antigen is unknown.

V was shortened by 3 bases and J by 8 bases, with 11 bases between the two germline ends. CDR3 size: 13 residues. CDR1 and CDR2 from the germline V gene are SGHTA and FQGNSA. The treatment here: roughly 11-day PBMC culture with coronavirus spike peptide pools or control peptides (ViraFEST assay). The study sequenced cultured CD4+ T cell DNA using the Oncomine TCR Beta short-read assay. MiXCR was run by TCRdb on the PCR reads, yielding one entry per CDR3 protein. This sample has approximately 15,000 distinct CDR3 sequences; more than 45% occur once, and the top ten carry about 12%. Sequencing input: CD4+ T cells from blood, cultured in vitro. The clonotype comes from a human donor who had recovered from COVID-19. The chain has TRBV7-2 and TRBJ2-1, with D maybe TRBD2 (6 bases). CDR3 sequence reads: CASSFAGSHEQFF. In DNA form, the CDR3 reads TGTGCCAGCAGCTTTGCCGGGAGCCATGAGCAGTTCTTC.